The source of this TCR beta chain is a study of shared clonotypes between healthy human individuals. TCRdb's copy holds only in-frame clones and misses some; the assay was immunoSEQ multiplex PCR. The sample consists of fewer than 650,000 clones, around 78% of them appearing once. This TCR derives from a woman aged 40 to 50 in good health. Some clones in this sample may be carry-over from other donors' samples. The source material was PBMCs.

CDR3 in DNA: TGTGCCAGCAGTGAAGGTGGCCGGAGAACAGATACGCAGTATTTT. Translating it yields CASSEGGRRTDTQYF. The chain joins TRBV6-1 to TRBJ2-3; the D is unclear. Trimming shortened V by 1 base and J by 3 bases, and 11 bases separated the two germline ends. The CDR3 covers 15 residues. Germline V gives CDR1 MNHNS, CDR2 SASEGT.